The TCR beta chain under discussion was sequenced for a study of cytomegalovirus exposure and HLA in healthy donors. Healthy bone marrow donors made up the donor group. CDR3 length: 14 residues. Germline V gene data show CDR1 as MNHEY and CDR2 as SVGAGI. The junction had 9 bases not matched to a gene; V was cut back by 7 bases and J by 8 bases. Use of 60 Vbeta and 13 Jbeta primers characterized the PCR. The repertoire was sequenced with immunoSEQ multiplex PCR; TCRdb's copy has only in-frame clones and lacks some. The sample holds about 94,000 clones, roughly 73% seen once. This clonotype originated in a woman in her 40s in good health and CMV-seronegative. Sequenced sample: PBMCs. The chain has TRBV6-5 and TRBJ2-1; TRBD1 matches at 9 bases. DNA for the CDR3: TGTGCCAGCAAAGGGGACAGGGAAAACCATGAGCAGTTCTTC. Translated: CASKGDRENHEQFF.